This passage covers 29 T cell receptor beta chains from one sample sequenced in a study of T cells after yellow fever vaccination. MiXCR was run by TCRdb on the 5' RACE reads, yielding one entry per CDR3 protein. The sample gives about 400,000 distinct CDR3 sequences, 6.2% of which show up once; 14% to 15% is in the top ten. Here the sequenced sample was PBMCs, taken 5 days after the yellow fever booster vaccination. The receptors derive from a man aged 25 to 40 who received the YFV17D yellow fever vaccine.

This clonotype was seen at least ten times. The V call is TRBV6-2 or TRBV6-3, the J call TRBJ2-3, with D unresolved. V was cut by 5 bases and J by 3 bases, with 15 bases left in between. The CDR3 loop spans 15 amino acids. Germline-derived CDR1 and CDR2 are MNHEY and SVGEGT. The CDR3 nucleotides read TGTGCCAGCAGTCGGACGAGCGCTGTAACAGATACGCAGTATTTT. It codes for CASSRTSAVTDTQYF.

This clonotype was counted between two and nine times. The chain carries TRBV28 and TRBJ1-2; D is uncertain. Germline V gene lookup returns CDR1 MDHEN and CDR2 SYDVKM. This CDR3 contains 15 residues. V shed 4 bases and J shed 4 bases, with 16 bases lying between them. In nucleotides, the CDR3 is TGTGCCAGCAGTTCCCACCCTAGGGTTGGCTATGGCTACACCTTC. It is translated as CASSSHPRVGYGYTF.

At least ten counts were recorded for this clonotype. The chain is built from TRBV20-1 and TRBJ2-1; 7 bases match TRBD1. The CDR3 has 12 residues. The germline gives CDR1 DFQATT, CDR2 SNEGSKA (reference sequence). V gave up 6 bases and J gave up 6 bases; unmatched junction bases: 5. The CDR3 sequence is CSAWDSFNEQFF. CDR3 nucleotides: TGCAGTGCCTGGGACAGCTTCAATGAGCAGTTCTTC.

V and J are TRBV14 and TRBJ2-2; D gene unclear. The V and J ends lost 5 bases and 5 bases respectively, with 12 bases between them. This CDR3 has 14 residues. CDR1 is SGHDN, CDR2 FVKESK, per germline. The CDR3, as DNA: TGTGCCAGCAGCGGGCTGGTCTGGACCGGGGAGCTGTTTTTT. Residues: CASSGLVWTGELFF. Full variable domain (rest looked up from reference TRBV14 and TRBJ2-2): EAGVTQFPSHSVIEKGQTVTLRCDPISGHDNLYWYRRVMGKEIKFLLHFVKESKQDESGMPNNRFLAERTGGTYSTLKVQPAELEDSGVYFCASSGLVWTGELFFGEGSRLTVL.

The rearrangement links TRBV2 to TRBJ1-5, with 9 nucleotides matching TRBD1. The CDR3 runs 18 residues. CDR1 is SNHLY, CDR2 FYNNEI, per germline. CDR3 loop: CTISSTYRDRAGNQPQHF. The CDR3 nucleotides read TGTACCATCAGTTCCACATACCGGGACAGGGCGGGCAATCAGCCCCAGCATTTT.

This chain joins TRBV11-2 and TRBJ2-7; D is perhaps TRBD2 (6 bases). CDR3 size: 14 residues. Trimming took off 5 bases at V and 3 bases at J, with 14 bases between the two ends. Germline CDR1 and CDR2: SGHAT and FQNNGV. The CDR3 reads CASSMGLTFYEQYF. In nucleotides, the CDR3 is TGTGCCAGCAGCATGGGACTTACATTCTACGAGCAGTACTTC.

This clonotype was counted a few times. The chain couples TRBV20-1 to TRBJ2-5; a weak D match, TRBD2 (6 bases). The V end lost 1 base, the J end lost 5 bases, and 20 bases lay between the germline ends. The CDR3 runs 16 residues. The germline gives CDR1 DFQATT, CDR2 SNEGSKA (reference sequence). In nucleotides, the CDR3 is TGCAGTGCTAGAGCTTTTTCCCGGGACCGGGGGGAGACCCAGTACTTC. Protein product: CSARAFSRDRGETQYF.

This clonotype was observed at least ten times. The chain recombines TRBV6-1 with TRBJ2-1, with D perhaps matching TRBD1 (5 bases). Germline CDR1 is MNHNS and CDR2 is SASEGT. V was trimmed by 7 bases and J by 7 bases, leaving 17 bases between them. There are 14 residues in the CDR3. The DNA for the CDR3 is TGTGCCAGCACCTCGCGGCAGGGAAGAAATGAGCAGTTCTTC. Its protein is CASTSRQGRNEQFF.

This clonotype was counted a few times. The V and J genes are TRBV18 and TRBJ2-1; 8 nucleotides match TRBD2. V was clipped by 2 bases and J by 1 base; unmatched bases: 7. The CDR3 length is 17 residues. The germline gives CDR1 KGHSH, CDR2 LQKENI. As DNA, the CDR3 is TGTGCCAGCTCACCAGGGGCGGGAGGCCCTTCCTACAATGAGCAGTTCTTC. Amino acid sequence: CASSPGAGGPSYNEQFF.

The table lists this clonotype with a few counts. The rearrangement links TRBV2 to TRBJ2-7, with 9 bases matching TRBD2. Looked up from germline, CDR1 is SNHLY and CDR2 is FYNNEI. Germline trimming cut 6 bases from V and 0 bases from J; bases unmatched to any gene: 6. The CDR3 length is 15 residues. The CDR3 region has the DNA TGTGCCAGCAGGCAGGGACTAGCTGGCTCCTACGAGCAGTACTTC. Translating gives CASRQGLAGSYEQYF. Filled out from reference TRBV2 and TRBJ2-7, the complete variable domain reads EPEVTQTPSHQVTQMGQEVILRCVPISNHLYFYWYRQILGQKVEFLVSFYNNEISEKSEIFDDQFSVERPDGSNFTLKIRSTKLEDSAMYFCASRQGLAGSYEQYFGPGTRLTVT.

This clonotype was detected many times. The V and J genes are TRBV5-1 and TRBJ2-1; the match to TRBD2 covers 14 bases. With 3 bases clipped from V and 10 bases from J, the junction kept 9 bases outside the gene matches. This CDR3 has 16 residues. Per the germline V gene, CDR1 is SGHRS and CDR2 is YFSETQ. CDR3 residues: CASSSTGTSGSGEQFF. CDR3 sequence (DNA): TGCGCCAGCAGCTCCACCGGGACTAGCGGGAGTGGAGAGCAGTTCTTC.

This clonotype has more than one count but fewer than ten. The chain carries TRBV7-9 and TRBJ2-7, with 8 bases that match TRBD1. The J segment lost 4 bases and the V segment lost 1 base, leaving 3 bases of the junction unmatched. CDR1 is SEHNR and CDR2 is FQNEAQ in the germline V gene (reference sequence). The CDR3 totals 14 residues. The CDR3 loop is CASSLVGTGYEQYF. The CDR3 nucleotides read TGTGCCAGCAGCTTAGTCGGGACAGGTTACGAGCAGTACTTC.

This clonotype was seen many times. The DNA of the CDR3 is TGTGCCAGCAAGCCAGGGGGAGGTGGCTACACCTTC. It specifies CASKPGGGGYTF. This chain joins TRBV7-8 and TRBJ1-2; 7 bases match TRBD1. Per the germline V gene, CDR1 is SGHVS and CDR2 is FQNEAQ. After removal of 7 bases from V and 7 bases from J, the junction contained 6 bases not matched to a gene. The CDR3 loop spans 12 amino acids.

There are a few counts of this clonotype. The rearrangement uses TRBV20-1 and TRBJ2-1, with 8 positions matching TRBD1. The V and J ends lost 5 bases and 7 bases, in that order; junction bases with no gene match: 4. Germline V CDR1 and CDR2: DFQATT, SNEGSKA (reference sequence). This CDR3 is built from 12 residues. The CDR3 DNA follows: TGCAGTGCTGGACAGGGTTGGAATGAGCAGTTCTTC. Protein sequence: CSAGQGWNEQFF.

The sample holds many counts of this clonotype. CDR3 region: CASSLRGTGSYEQYF. The CDR3 nucleotides read TGTGCCAGCAGCTTGAGGGGGACAGGGTCCTACGAGCAGTACTTC. The chain has TRBV5-6 and TRBJ2-7; 9 positions agree with TRBD1. The ends lost 1 base at V and 1 base at J; junction bases unmatched: 3. Germline V gene data show CDR1 as SGHDT and CDR2 as YYEEEE. The CDR3 extends over 15 amino acids.

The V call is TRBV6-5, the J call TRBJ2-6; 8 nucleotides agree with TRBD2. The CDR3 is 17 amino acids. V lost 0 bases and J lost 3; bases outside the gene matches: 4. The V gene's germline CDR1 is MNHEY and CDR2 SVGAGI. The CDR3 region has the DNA TGTGCCAGCAGTTACTCCGGGGGGGGGTATGGGGCCAACGTCCTGACTTTC. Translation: CASSYSGGGYGANVLTF.

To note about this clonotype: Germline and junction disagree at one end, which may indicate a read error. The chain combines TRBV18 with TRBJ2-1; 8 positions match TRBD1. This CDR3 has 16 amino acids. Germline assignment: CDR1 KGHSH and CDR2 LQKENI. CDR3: CAGSPRSGGLYNEQFF. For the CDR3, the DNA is TGTGCCGGCTCACCACGCTCAGGGGGCCTCTACAATGAGCAGTTCTTC.

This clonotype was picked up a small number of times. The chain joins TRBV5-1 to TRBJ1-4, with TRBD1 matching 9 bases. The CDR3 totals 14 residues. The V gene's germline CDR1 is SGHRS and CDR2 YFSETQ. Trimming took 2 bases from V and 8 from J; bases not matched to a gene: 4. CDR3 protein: CASSFGQGKEKLFF. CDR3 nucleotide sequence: TGCGCCAGCAGCTTTGGACAGGGGAAAGAAAAACTGTTTTTT.

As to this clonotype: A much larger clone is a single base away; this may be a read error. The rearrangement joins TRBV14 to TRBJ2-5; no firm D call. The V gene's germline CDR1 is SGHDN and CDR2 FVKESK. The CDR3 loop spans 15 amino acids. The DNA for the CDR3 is TGTGCCAGCAGCCAAGTAGGTCGTAATCAAGAGGCCCAGTACTTC. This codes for CASSQVGRNQEAQYF.

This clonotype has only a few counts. The CDR3 nucleotides read TGTGCCAGCAGGCGTCAACTAGCGGGTAGTGTTCTAACTCACAATGAGCAGTTCTTC. Its translation is CASRRQLAGSVLTHNEQFF. The chain links TRBV11-2 to TRBJ2-1; TRBD2 matches 9 bases. The V gene's germline CDR1 is SGHAT and CDR2 FQNNGV. With 6 bases clipped from V and 5 bases from J, the junction kept 20 bases outside the gene matches. The CDR3 length is 19 residues.

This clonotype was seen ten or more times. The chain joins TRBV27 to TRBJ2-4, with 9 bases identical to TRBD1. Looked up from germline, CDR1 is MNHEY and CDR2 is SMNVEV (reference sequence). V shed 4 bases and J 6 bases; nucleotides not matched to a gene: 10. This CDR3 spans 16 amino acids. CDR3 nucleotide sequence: TGTGCCAGCAGTTCCAACCGGGACAGGGTTGTAAACATTCAGTACTTC. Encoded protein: CASSSNRDRVVNIQYF.

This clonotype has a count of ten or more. The CDR3 sequence is CASSGRQIHEQYF. CDR3 in DNA: TGCGCCAGCAGCGGCAGACAGATCCACGAGCAGTACTTC. This sequence joins TRBV5-1 and TRBJ2-7; perhaps TRBD1 as D (5 bases). Trimming pared 4 bases from V and 5 bases from J, leaving 13 bases between. This CDR3 has 13 amino acids. CDR1 and CDR2 from the germline V gene are SGHRS and YFSETQ.

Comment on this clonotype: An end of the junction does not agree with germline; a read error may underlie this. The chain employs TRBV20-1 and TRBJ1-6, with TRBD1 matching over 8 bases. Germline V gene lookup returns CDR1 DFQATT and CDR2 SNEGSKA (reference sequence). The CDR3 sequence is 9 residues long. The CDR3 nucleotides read TGCAGTGCTAGCCTGGGACAGGTCTTT. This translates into CSASLGQVF.

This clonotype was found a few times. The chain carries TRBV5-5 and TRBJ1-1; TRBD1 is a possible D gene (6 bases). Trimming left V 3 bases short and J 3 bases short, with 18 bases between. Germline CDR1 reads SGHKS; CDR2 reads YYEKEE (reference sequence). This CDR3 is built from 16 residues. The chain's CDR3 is CASSSRQAISYTEAFF. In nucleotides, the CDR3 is TGTGCCAGCAGCTCGCGACAGGCCATTTCTTACACTGAAGCTTTCTTT.

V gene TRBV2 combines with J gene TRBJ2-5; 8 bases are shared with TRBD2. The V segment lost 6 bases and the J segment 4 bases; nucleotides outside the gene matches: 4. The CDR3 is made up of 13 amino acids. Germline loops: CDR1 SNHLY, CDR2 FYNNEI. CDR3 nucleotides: TGTGCCAGCAGCGACCTAGCGGGAGAGACCCAGTACTTC. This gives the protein CASSDLAGETQYF.

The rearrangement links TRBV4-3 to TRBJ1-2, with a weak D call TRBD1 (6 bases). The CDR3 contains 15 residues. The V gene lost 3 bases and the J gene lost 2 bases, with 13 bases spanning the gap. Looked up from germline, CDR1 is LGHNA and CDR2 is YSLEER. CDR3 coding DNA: TGCGCCAGCAGCCAGGGGGCAGGGACCAACTATGGCTACACCTTC. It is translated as CASSQGAGTNYGYTF.

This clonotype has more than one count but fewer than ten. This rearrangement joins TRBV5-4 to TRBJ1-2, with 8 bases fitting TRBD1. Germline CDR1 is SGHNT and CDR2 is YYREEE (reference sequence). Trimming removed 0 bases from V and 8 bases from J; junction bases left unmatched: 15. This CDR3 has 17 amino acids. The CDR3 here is CASSLVRRQGAIDGYTF. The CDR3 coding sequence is TGTGCCAGCAGCTTGGTCAGGCGGCAGGGGGCTATTGACGGCTACACCTTC.

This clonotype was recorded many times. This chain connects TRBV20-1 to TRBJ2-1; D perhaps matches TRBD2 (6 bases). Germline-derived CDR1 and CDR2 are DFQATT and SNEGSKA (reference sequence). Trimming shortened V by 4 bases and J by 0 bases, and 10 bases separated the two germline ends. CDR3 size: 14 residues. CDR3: CSATRGLSYNEQFF. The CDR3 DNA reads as TGCAGTGCTACCCGGGGACTCTCCTACAATGAGCAGTTCTTC.

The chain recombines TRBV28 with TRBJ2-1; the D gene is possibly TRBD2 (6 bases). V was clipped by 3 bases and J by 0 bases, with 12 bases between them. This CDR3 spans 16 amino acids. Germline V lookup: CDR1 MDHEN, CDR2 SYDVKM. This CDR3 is CASSFSPGSSYNEQFF. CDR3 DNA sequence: TGTGCCAGCAGTTTTTCTCCCGGGAGCTCCTACAATGAGCAGTTCTTC.